This TCR beta chain was identified in a study of OX40 agonist ivuxolimab in advanced cancers. Study-level information: In this trial design, patients received ivuxolimab intravenously at 0.01 to 10 mg/kg every 2 weeks. Study observations and caveats: Antigens targeted by the expanded peripheral T cells were not determined.

In regard to this clone: What it binds is not known.

The protocol was immunoSEQ multiplex PCR, while the TCRdb copy is restricted to in-frame clones and leaves out a portion. The table records about 120,000 clones, 75% to 90% of them present only once. Germline lookup yields CDR1 GTSNPN and CDR2 SVGIG (reference sequence). V shed 2 bases and J shed 0 bases, with 5 bases lying between them. The CDR3 is 14 amino acids. The material was CD4+ or CD8+ T cells sorted from blood, obtained in a trial of the OX40 agonist ivuxolimab. The sequence was collected from an adult with an advanced solid tumor such as melanoma, head and neck, liver or kidney cancer. The rearrangement uses TRBV30 and TRBJ2-6, with unresolved D. CDR3 bases: TGTGCCTGGAGTTGGATCTCTGGGGCCAACGTCCTGACTTTC. As protein: CAWSWISGANVLTF.